A single sample is the source of the 32 T cell receptor beta chains below, sequenced in a study of molecular identifiers for immune sequencing clone quantification listed by TCRdb under 2018. The protocol used for the library was PCR. The sequencer was a NextSeq 500. TCRdb's own reprocessing of the public reads used fastp at Q25 and MiXCR and kept productive beta chains. For every CDR3 protein sequence, its rows merge into one entry that carries the most common genes and DNA. A total of roughly 100,000 distinct CDR3 sequences appear in this sample, less than 35% of them only once. The biggest ten clones account for about 9.1% of the sample. The sequencing sample was made of naive CD8+ T cells from blood, with Jurkat cell RNA spiked in. What this sample's cell subset or site label stands for: FACS-sorted CD8+CD4-CCR7+CD45RA+ naive T cells. These receptors all stem from a human donor in good health. Some libraries in this study had Jurkat cell RNA spiked in.

This clonotype appeared a few times. This chain links TRBV28 with TRBJ2-6; D perhaps matches TRBD1 (5 bases). The CDR3 runs 17 residues. The germline V gene encodes CDR1 MDHEN and CDR2 SYDVKM. V was pared by 3 bases and J by 0 bases, with 12 bases between. CDR3 region: CASSLGPSVSGANVLTF. The DNA for the CDR3 is TGTGCCAGCAGTTTGGGGCCGTCCGTCTCTGGGGCCAACGTCCTGACTTTC.

The J gene is TRBJ2-4, the V gene TRBV13; D remains unclear. The germline gives CDR1 PRHDT, CDR2 FYEKMQ (reference sequence). The CDR3 covers 15 residues. V shed 6 bases and J shed 3 bases, with 15 bases lying between them. The CDR3 loop is CASSSASHNKNIQYF. The CDR3 DNA sequence: TGTGCCAGCAGTTCAGCGTCACACAACAAAAACATTCAGTACTTC.

This clonotype has a handful of counts. The rearrangement joins TRBV4-2 to TRBJ2-1; maybe TRBD1 (5 bases). V gave up 0 bases and J gave up 10 bases, with 13 bases separating them. Per germline, CDR1 LGHNA and CDR2 YNFKEQ. The CDR3 is made up of 14 amino acids. The CDR3 here is CASSQDVAGREQFF. The CDR3 DNA reads as TGTGCCAGCAGCCAAGATGTTGCAGGGCGGGAGCAGTTCTTC.

J is TRBJ1-5 and V is TRBV19; TRBD1 aligns across 7 bases. Germline V gene sequence: CDR1 LNHDA, CDR2 SQIVND (reference sequence). CDR3 length: 14 amino acids. V dropped 6 bases and J dropped 4; count of bases not matched to a gene: 6. CDR3 DNA sequence: TGTGCCAGTAGAGCGACAGGGCTGAATCAGCCCCAGCATTTT. As protein: CASRATGLNQPQHF.

This clonotype was recorded a few times. The chain links TRBV7-6 to TRBJ2-2; 9 bases map to TRBD2. Trimming cost V 6 bases and J 3 bases; bases outside gene matches: 11. The germline V gene has CDR1 SGHVS and CDR2 FNYEAQ. The CDR3 has 17 residues. CDR3 sequence: CASRTIAGEGYTGELFF. DNA of the CDR3: TGTGCCAGCAGAACAATAGCGGGAGAGGGGTACACCGGGGAGCTGTTTTTT.

This clonotype appeared once. A much larger clone lies a single base off, so this may be a read error. The chain uses TRBV28 and TRBJ1-4; D is uncertain. Trimming stripped 8 bases from V and 7 bases from J, with 17 bases between. CDR1 is MDHEN, CDR2 SYDVKM, per germline. This CDR3 contains 14 residues. The CDR3 coding sequence is TGTGCCAGCGCCACATCTAGCCCGAGTGAAAAACTGTTTTTT. Protein sequence: CASATSSPSEKLFF.

V gene TRBV25-1 combines with J gene TRBJ2-2; TRBD2 matches at 10 bases. The V gene end was trimmed by 7 bases and the J gene end by 2 bases; junction bases not matched to a gene: 4. The germline V gene encodes CDR1 MGHDK and CDR2 SYGVNS. This CDR3 has 15 amino acids. CDR3 DNA: TGTGCCAGCATAGCTAGCGGGAGCAACACCGGGGAGCTGTTTTTT. This encodes CASIASGSNTGELFF.

In its sample, this clonotype was seen many times. The V and J genes are TRBV12-3 or TRBV12-4 and TRBJ2-2; D is ambiguous. The V end lost 7 bases, the J end lost 7 bases, and 7 bases lay between the germline ends. The CDR3 is made up of 11 amino acids. The CDR3 is CASTMSGELFF. The CDR3 DNA sequence: TGTGCCAGCACTATGAGCGGGGAGCTGTTTTTT.

The table lists this clonotype with a few counts. The chain employs TRBV4-1 and TRBJ1-4, with D perhaps TRBD1 (6 bases). V was pared by 3 bases and J by 7 bases, with 12 bases between. Germline loops: CDR1 MGHRA, CDR2 YSYEKL. The CDR3 runs to 14 residues. Here the CDR3 reads CASSHPGAAEKLFF. The CDR3 bases are TGCGCCAGCAGCCATCCGGGGGCAGCTGAAAAACTGTTTTTT.

This clonotype has ten or more counts. This chain connects TRBV12-3 or TRBV12-4 to TRBJ2-5; 7 bases line up with TRBD2. The CDR3 is 15 amino acids. After removal of 5 bases from V and 2 bases from J, the junction contained 8 bases not matched to a gene. The DNA for the CDR3 is TGTGCCAGCAGTCATGGACTAGGCGGGCAAGAGACCCAGTACTTC. Protein sequence: CASSHGLGGQETQYF.

This clonotype was counted only a few times. V and J are TRBV9 and TRBJ2-3, with 7 bases matching TRBD2. From germline, CDR1 is SGDLS and CDR2 YYNGEE. There are 15 residues in the CDR3. J was trimmed by 2 bases and V by 9 bases; bases with no gene match: 12. The CDR3 loop reads CATAPNSGHTDTQYF. DNA for the CDR3: TGTGCCACCGCACCTAATAGCGGGCACACAGATACGCAGTATTTT.

Remarks on this clonotype: A much larger clonotype is one base distant, so this may be a read error. This chain joins TRBV29-1 and TRBJ2-5; 7 bases are shared with TRBD1. CDR1 SQVTM and CDR2 ANQGSEA come from the germline V gene. The CDR3 is 16 amino acids. The chain's CDR3 is CSVGSQGDKGKEPQYF. In nucleotides, the CDR3 is TGCAGCGTTGGGTCCCAGGGGGACAAGGGCAAAGAGCCCCAGTACTTC.

The chain joins TRBV10-2 to TRBJ2-7; D not resolved. The V and J ends lost 4 bases and 1 base respectively, with 8 bases between them. The V gene's germline CDR1 is WSHSY and CDR2 SAAADI. The CDR3 totals 13 residues. The chain's CDR3 is CASSVLGSYEQYF. CDR3 DNA: TGCGCCAGCAGTGTATTAGGGTCCTACGAGCAGTACTTC.

The chain has TRBV5-6 and TRBJ2-6; no clear D. Germline-derived CDR1 and CDR2 are SGHDT and YYEEEE. Trimming took 0 bases from V and 2 from J, leaving 3 bases between them. The CDR3 length is 14 residues. In DNA, the CDR3 is TGTGCCAGCAGCTTGGTGGCTGGGGCCAACGTCCTGACTTTC. Protein sequence: CASSLVAGANVLTF. Based on the CDR3 plus reference TRBV5-6 and TRBJ2-6, the full variable domain is DAGVTQSPTHLIKTRGQQVTLRCSPKSGHDTVSWYQQALGQGPQFIFQYYEEEERQRGNFPDRFSGHQFPNYSSELNVNALLLGDSALYLCASSLVAGANVLTFGAGSRLTVL.

This chain joins TRBV15 and TRBJ2-2, with D possibly TRBD1 on 6 matching bases. V was pared by 9 bases and J by 2 bases, with 10 bases between. Germline CDR1 and CDR2: LNHNV and YYDKDF (reference sequence). The CDR3 contains 13 residues. The CDR3 spells CATRDTNTGELFF. The CDR3 DNA follows: TGTGCCACGAGGGACACCAACACCGGGGAGCTGTTTTTT.

Many counts were recorded for this clonotype. The genes are TRBV28 and TRBJ2-4; 7 bases match TRBD2. V shed 6 bases, J shed 5 bases, and the junction held 7 bases outside the gene matches. CDR3 length equals 14 residues. CDR1 and CDR2 (germline): MDHEN, SYDVKM. The CDR3 bases are TGTGCCAGCAGCCCCAGGGAGGGCGAAAACATTCAGTACTTC. It yields the protein CASSPREGENIQYF. The full variable domain, its missing parts supplied by reference TRBV28 and TRBJ2-4, is DVKVTQSSRYLVKRTGEKVFLECVQDMDHENMFWYRQDPGLGLRLIYFSYDVKMKEKGDIPEGYSVSREKKERFSLILESASTNQTSMYLCASSPREGENIQYFGAGTRLSVL.

This clonotype occurred many times. The V gene is TRBV28, the J gene TRBJ2-3; maybe TRBD1 (6 bases). The CDR3 spans 15 residues. Germline CDR1 is MDHEN and CDR2 is SYDVKM. V lost 4 bases and J lost 1, with 12 bases in between. In DNA, the CDR3 is TGTGCCAGCAGTTACTGGGACAAGGGCACAGATACGCAGTATTTT. This codes for CASSYWDKGTDTQYF.

Points on this clonotype: The junction does not match germline at one end; this may be a read error. This chain connects TRBV6-1 to TRBJ2-4; TRBD2 might be the D (6 bases). The CDR3 has 19 amino acids. The germline gives CDR1 MNHNS, CDR2 SASEGT. The CDR3, as DNA: TGTTCCAGCAGAACCCGCACGGGGGTGGAAAAACTAGCCAAATACATTCAGTACTTC. This codes for CSSRTRTGVEKLAKYIQYF.

The rearrangement uses TRBV7-6 and TRBJ2-7; no reliable D call. The length of the CDR3 is 14 residues. Germline V gives CDR1 SGHVS, CDR2 FNYEAQ. The V and J ends lost 5 bases and 1 base respectively, with 12 bases between them. CDR3 protein: CASSQKGRSYEQYF. The CDR3 bases are TGTGCCAGCAGCCAAAAGGGAAGGTCCTACGAGCAGTACTTC. Together with reference TRBV7-6 and TRBJ2-7, the CDR3 gives the full variable domain: GAGVSQSPRYKVTKRGQDVALRCDPISGHVSLYWYRQALGQGPEFLTYFNYEAQQDKSGLPNDRFSAERPEGSISTLTIQRTEQRDSAMYRCASSQKGRSYEQYFGPGTRLTVT.

This clonotype has ten or more counts. The rearrangement uses TRBV9 and TRBJ1-2, with a weak D call TRBD1 (5 bases). V was trimmed by 4 bases and J by 4 bases, leaving 8 bases between them. Germline values: CDR1 SGDLS, CDR2 YYNGEE. This CDR3 spans 12 amino acids. This CDR3 reads CASSQGIYGYTF. The CDR3 DNA reads TGTGCCAGCAGCCAGGGCATCTATGGCTACACCTTC.

About this clonotype: A single base separates this from a much larger clone, so it may be a read error. The CDR3 nucleotides are TGCAGTGCAAACGAGGCAGAGACCAATCAGCCCCAGCATTTT. It yields the protein CSANEAETNQPQHF. The rearrangement uses TRBV20-1 and TRBJ1-5; D remains ambiguous. Germline V CDR1 and CDR2: DFQATT, SNEGSKA (reference sequence). With 6 bases removed from V and 3 bases from J, the gap between germline ends came to 15 bases. The CDR3 consists of 14 residues.

The table lists this clonotype with a few counts. J is TRBJ2-7 and V is TRBV20-1; 7 nucleotides line up with TRBD2. The J segment lost 4 bases and the V segment lost 6 bases, leaving 15 bases of the junction unmatched. CDR1 is DFQATT and CDR2 is SNEGSKA in the germline V gene (reference sequence). This CDR3 comprises 15 residues. The CDR3 region has the DNA TGCAGTGCCCAGGGTCCGCGGGAGAGTGGGTACGAGCAGTACTTC. Its protein is CSAQGPRESGYEQYF.

As concerns this clonotype: The missing conserved phenylalanine or tryptophan at the end of this CDR3 makes a read error likely. This chain connects TRBV20-1 to TRBJ2-7, with 11 positions matching TRBD1. CDR1 and CDR2 (germline): DFQATT, SNEGSKA (reference sequence). Germline trimming cut 4 bases from V and 3 bases from J; bases unmatched to any gene: 5. This CDR3 spans 14 amino acids. The CDR3 protein is CSATPGTGGYEQYL. In DNA, the CDR3 is TGCAGTGCTACCCCCGGGACAGGGGGCTACGAGCAGTACCTC.

The table lists this clonotype with a few counts. The rearrangement joins TRBV6-2 or TRBV6-3 to TRBJ2-7; 9 bases fit TRBD2. Germline CDR1 is MNHEY and CDR2 is SVGEGT. Germline trimming cut 2 bases from V and 5 bases from J; bases unmatched to any gene: 10. The CDR3 has 16 amino acids. The CDR3 loop is CASSYPGVAGAHEQYF. CDR3 sequence (DNA): TGTGCCAGCAGTTACCCCGGGGTAGCGGGAGCCCACGAGCAGTACTTC.

The J gene is TRBJ2-3, the V gene TRBV24-1; 15 bases match TRBD2. The germline V gene encodes CDR1 KGHDR and CDR2 SFDVKD. V shed 7 bases, J shed 2 bases, and the junction held 12 bases outside the gene matches. There are 19 residues in the CDR3. The CDR3 is CATSSTGTSGRTITDTQYF. In DNA, the CDR3 is TGTGCCACCAGCTCTACCGGGACTAGCGGGAGGACGATCACAGATACGCAGTATTTT.

This clonotype was recorded at least ten times. This chain connects TRBV28 to TRBJ2-6; a weak D match, TRBD1 (6 bases). V was shortened by 5 bases and J by 2 bases, with 16 bases between the two germline ends. The CDR3 runs 17 residues. Per the germline V gene, CDR1 is MDHEN and CDR2 is SYDVKM. Written as DNA, the CDR3 is TGTGCCAGCAGTCCACAGGGAAGGGCCCCTGGGGCCAACGTCCTGACTTTC. Amino acid sequence: CASSPQGRAPGANVLTF.

This clonotype came up many times. The chain joins TRBV24-1 to TRBJ2-3; no clear D. Germline CDR1 and CDR2: KGHDR and SFDVKD. V was clipped by 2 bases and J by 1 base, with 6 bases between them. The length of the CDR3 is 14 residues. CDR3 coding DNA: TGTGCCACCAGTGATTCGCACGGCACAGATACGCAGTATTTT. Protein: CATSDSHGTDTQYF.

The genes are TRBV9 and TRBJ2-1; 7 bases are a match to TRBD1. Trimming cost V 2 bases and J 15 bases; bases outside gene matches: 11. Germline V gene sequence: CDR1 SGDLS, CDR2 YYNGEE. The CDR3 runs 13 residues. DNA for the CDR3: TGTGCCAGCAGCGTTCCTAACCCGGGACAGTTGTTCTTC. Its protein product is CASSVPNPGQLFF.

This clonotype has a count of ten or more. The gene calls are TRBV5-8 and TRBJ2-3; D not resolved. Trimming took 0 bases from V and 2 from J, leaving 10 bases between them. Germline assignment: CDR1 SGHTS and CDR2 YDEGEE. The CDR3 covers 15 residues. CDR3 protein: CASSLVVYFTDTQYF. The DNA for the CDR3 is TGTGCCAGCAGCTTGGTCGTCTATTTCACAGATACGCAGTATTTT.

There are a few counts of this clonotype. The chain employs TRBV9 and TRBJ2-3; 8 bases are a match to TRBD1. The CDR3 spans 14 residues. Germline lookup yields CDR1 SGDLS and CDR2 YYNGEE. Unmatched junction bases numbered 5, after V lost 3 bases and J lost 5 bases. The CDR3 DNA is TGTGCCAGCAGCGCCCAGGGGGCGGGAGATACGCAGTATTTT. Protein sequence: CASSAQGAGDTQYF. Full variable domain (rest looked up from reference TRBV9 and TRBJ2-3): DSGVTQTPKHLITATGQRVTLRCSPRSGDLSVYWYQQSLDQGLQFLIQYYNGEERAKGNILERFSAQQFPDLHSELNLSSLELGDSALYFCASSAQGAGDTQYFGPGTRLTVL.

Comments on this clonotype: One end of the junction fails to match germline, which may point to a read error. The DNA for the CDR3 is TGCGCCCGCAGCCACAGCGGGGAGAGCTATGGCTACACCTTC. Its protein product is CARSHSGESYGYTF. The chain is built from TRBV4-3 and TRBJ1-2, with D unclear. Germline V gene sequence: CDR1 LGHNA, CDR2 YSLEER. The CDR3 totals 14 residues.

Comments on this clonotype: This CDR3 fails to terminate in the conserved phenylalanine or tryptophan, so it likely reflects a read error. The chain joins TRBV28 to TRBJ2-5; 7 bases match TRBD1. J lost 5 bases, V lost 3 bases, and 9 bases had no gene match. The CDR3 is 15 residues long. Germline lookup yields CDR1 MDHEN and CDR2 SYDVKM. CDR3 DNA: TGTGCCAGCAGTTTGTCAGGGGGAAGGGGGGAGACCCAGTACTCC. Translating gives CASSLSGGRGETQYS.